What follows describes a single T cell receptor beta chain. CDR3 length: 16 residues. The trim removed 5 bases at V and 4 bases at J, leaving 7 bases unmatched. CDR1 SGHTA and CDR2 FQGNSA come from the germline V gene. Assay: immunoSEQ multiplex PCR; the TCRdb copy retains only in-frame clones and omits some. Among roughly 190,000 clones listed, 70% to 90% were seen once. Participants came from some 23 US areas, aged roughly 18 to 95 years. The data derive from a study of blood T cell repertoires in COVID-19. Whole-study context: PBMCs, B-cell-depleted T cells, or T cells were the source of the cDNA or gDNA that made up the material.

The material sequenced was PBMCs or T cells enriched from blood (not recorded which). The sequence derives from a woman younger than 30 who had recovered from COVID-19. The chain carries TRBV7-2 and TRBJ2-1; 11 bases match TRBD1. In DNA form, the CDR3 reads TGTGCCAGCAGCCGTCCCGGGACAGGGGGTTACAATGAGCAGTTCTTC. Amino acid sequence: CASSRPGTGGYNEQFF. Using reference TRBV7-2 and TRBJ2-1 for the parts outside the CDR3, the full variable domain is GAGVSQSPSNKVTEKGKDVELRCDPISGHTALYWYRQSLGQGLEFLIYFQGNSAPDKSGLPSDRFSAERTGGSVSTLTIQRTQQEDSAVYLCASSRPGTGGYNEQFFGPGTRLTVL.